A single sample gave rise to the 21 T cell receptor beta chains below, sequenced in a study of molecular identifiers for immune sequencing clone quantification. One entry per CDR3 protein results from TCRdb running MiXCR on the PCR reads. Of 400,000 to 600,000 distinct CDR3 sequences listed, over 20% are singletons. Sample: naive CD8+ T cells from blood, with Jurkat cell RNA spiked in. As to subset: FACS-sorted CD8+CD4-CCR7+CD45RA+ naive T cells. The receptors originated from a human donor in good health. Some libraries in this study had Jurkat cell RNA spiked in.

This clonotype was seen ten or more times. The chain links TRBV14 to TRBJ1-1, with D unclear. This CDR3 is built from 13 residues. Germline V gene data show CDR1 as SGHDN and CDR2 as FVKESK. Trimming pared 4 bases from V and 5 bases from J, leaving 11 bases between. The DNA of the CDR3 is TGTGCCAGCAGCCCGGAAGGGCGAACTGAAGCTTTCTTT. Its protein product is CASSPEGRTEAFF.

This clonotype showed up just a few times. The rearrangement uses TRBV4-1 and TRBJ1-1; D unclear. V shed 0 bases and J shed 3 bases, with 8 bases lying between them. The CDR3 runs to 14 residues. Germline V gives CDR1 MGHRA, CDR2 YSYEKL. The CDR3 coding sequence is TGCGCCAGCAGCCAAGATGGGCAGTACACTGAAGCTTTCTTT. Its translation: CASSQDGQYTEAFF.

Comment on this clonotype: A junction end diverges from the germline sequence, so it may reflect a read error. This chain uses TRBV5-3 with TRBJ2-7; TRBD1 matches at 10 bases. TRBV5-3 is labeled an ORF, and its function is uncertain. This CDR3 contains 19 residues. CDR3 nucleotide sequence: TGTGCCAGCAGCTTGAGGGACAGGGGATCCACGATCGCTGCCTACGAGCAGTACTTC. This codes for CASSLRDRGSTIAAYEQYF.

A few counts support this clonotype. The V gene is TRBV20-1, the J gene TRBJ2-7; D is possibly TRBD2 (5 bases). The CDR3 has 13 amino acids. Germline CDR1 DFQATT, CDR2 SNEGSKA (reference sequence). The V end was cut by 1 base, the J end by 3 bases, with 10 bases between. CDR3 in DNA: TGCAGTGCTAGAGGCCGGACTTACTACGAGCAGTACTTC. Translating it yields CSARGRTYYEQYF.

This clonotype was counted at least ten times. The chain carries TRBV30 and TRBJ2-1; D might be TRBD1 (6 bases). V dropped 0 bases and J dropped 0 bases, with 9 bases sitting between them. This CDR3 spans 15 amino acids. Germline CDR1 GTSNPN, CDR2 SVGIG (reference sequence). The CDR3 is CAWSVGGSSYNEQFF. CDR3 nucleotide sequence: TGTGCCTGGAGTGTAGGGGGTAGCTCCTACAATGAGCAGTTCTTC.

The table lists this clonotype with a few counts. V and J are TRBV11-2 and TRBJ2-5; the D gene could be TRBD1 or TRBD2 (5 bases each). Between the trimmed V and J ends, which lost 5 bases and 0 bases, there was a span of 28 bases. Germline-derived CDR1 and CDR2 are SGHAT and FQNNGV. The CDR3 consists of 20 residues. CDR3 residues: CASSHAIDGAPPSYQETQYF. The CDR3, as DNA: TGTGCCAGCAGCCACGCAATTGACGGGGCCCCGCCGTCGTACCAAGAGACCCAGTACTTC.

The table lists this clonotype with a few counts. This chain joins TRBV19 and TRBJ2-3, with 9 bases lining up with TRBD2. This CDR3 has 12 amino acids. Germline lookup yields CDR1 LNHDA and CDR2 SQIVND (reference sequence). Losses at the gene ends were 9 bases for V and 5 bases for J; bases not matched to a gene: 3. The CDR3 is CASEAGGDTQYF. CDR3 nucleotide sequence: TGTGCCAGCGAAGCGGGAGGAGATACGCAGTATTTT.

This clonotype has ten or more counts. The chain employs TRBV4-3 and TRBJ1-5, with unresolved D. The germline CDR1 and CDR2 sequences are LGHNA and YSLEER. V was cut by 0 bases and J by 7 bases, with 13 bases left in between. This CDR3 is built from 15 residues. As DNA, the CDR3 is TGCGCCAGCAGCCAAGATATGGGTTTTTGGCAGCCCCAGCATTTT. This sequence encodes CASSQDMGFWQPQHF.

This clonotype has a count of ten or more. The J gene is TRBJ2-7, the V gene TRBV7-9; 9 nucleotides align to TRBD2. The CDR3 totals 15 residues. The V segment lost 4 bases and the J segment 0 bases; nucleotides outside the gene matches: 4. Germline V gives CDR1 SEHNR, CDR2 FQNEAQ (reference sequence). The CDR3 DNA reads as TGTGCCAGCAGCTCGGGACTAGCTAGCTCCTACGAGCAGTACTTC. It translates to CASSSGLASSYEQYF.

This clonotype was picked up many times. This rearrangement joins TRBV12-3 or TRBV12-4 to TRBJ1-4, with 7 bases fitting TRBD1. CDR3 length: 16 residues. V was clipped by 5 bases and J by 0 bases; unmatched bases: 6. The CDR3 loop is CASSATGSATNEKLFF. The CDR3 region has the DNA TGTGCCAGCAGTGCGACAGGGTCGGCAACTAATGAAAAACTGTTTTTT.

This clonotype was found many times. The chain employs TRBV5-1 and TRBJ2-3, with D perhaps given as TRBD1 or TRBD2 (5 bases each). The V gene lost 4 bases and the J gene lost 1 base, with 10 bases spanning the gap. The CDR3 extends over 14 amino acids. Germline lookup yields CDR1 SGHRS and CDR2 YFSETQ. CDR3 DNA: TGCGCCAGCAGCGAGGGGTTCGGCACAGATACGCAGTATTTT. It is translated as CASSEGFGTDTQYF.

This clonotype was seen a handful of times. The chain combines TRBV19 with TRBJ2-3; D ambiguous. The V and J ends lost 4 bases and 1 base respectively, with 15 bases between them. Germline V CDR1 and CDR2: LNHDA, SQIVND (reference sequence). The CDR3 has 16 residues. CDR3 protein: CASSNPWIGGTDTQYF. Written as DNA, the CDR3 is TGTGCCAGTAGTAACCCCTGGATTGGCGGCACAGATACGCAGTATTTT.

On this clonotype: A much larger clonotype is one base distant, so this may be a read error. This rearrangement joins TRBV4-1 to TRBJ2-1; D not certain. Per the germline V gene, CDR1 is MGHRA and CDR2 is YSYEKL. This CDR3 has 12 residues. The CDR3 sequence is CASSQDLNGQFF. The CDR3 DNA is TGCGCCAGCAGCCAAGATCTGAATGGGCAGTTCTTC.

This clonotype was counted a few times. CDR3 coding DNA: TGTGCCAGTAGTCGGACTAGCGGGGGGGCCTCGCCCGGGGAGCTGTTTTTT. It is translated as CASSRTSGGASPGELFF. This sequence joins TRBV19 and TRBJ2-2, with 15 bases identical to TRBD2. J was trimmed by 6 bases and V by 5 bases; bases with no gene match: 7. The germline gives CDR1 LNHDA, CDR2 SQIVND (reference sequence). The CDR3 runs to 17 residues.

This rearrangement joins TRBV6-2 or TRBV6-3 to TRBJ2-1; 9 positions match TRBD2. CDR1 is MNHEY and CDR2 is SVGEGT in the germline V gene. The V and J ends lost 7 bases and 8 bases, in that order; junction bases with no gene match: 9. The CDR3 is 14 amino acids. CDR3 residues: CASNLAGIWYEQFF. The DNA of the CDR3 is TGTGCCAGCAATCTAGCGGGGATTTGGTATGAGCAGTTCTTC.

This clonotype came up once. A clone one base away is much larger, so this may be a read error. No conserved phenylalanine or tryptophan is present at the end of the CDR3, so a read error is the likely explanation. The rearrangement uses TRBV27 and TRBJ2-1, with D maybe TRBD1 (5 bases). The V end lost 3 bases, the J end lost 9 bases, and 9 bases lay between the germline ends. Germline V gene data show CDR1 as MNHEY and CDR2 as SMNVEV (reference sequence). The CDR3 sequence is 12 residues long. DNA of the CDR3: TGTGCCAGCAGTTTTCAGGGCCTTGAGCAGTTCCTC. It translates to CASSFQGLEQFL.

A note on this clonotype: An end of the junction does not agree with germline; a read error may underlie this. J is TRBJ2-3 and V is TRBV3-1, with 7 bases identical to TRBD1. The CDR3 is made up of 15 amino acids. Germline V gene sequence: CDR1 LGHDT, CDR2 YNNKEL (reference sequence). The CDR3 DNA reads TGTGCCGGCAGCCAAGGGGGCAGGGTCACAGATACGCAGTATTTT. Residues: CAGSQGGRVTDTQYF.

This clonotype was observed at least ten times. The rearrangement links TRBV7-2 to TRBJ2-3; no clear D gene. In germline, CDR1 is SGHTA, CDR2 FQGNSA. Trimming removed 1 base from V and 2 bases from J, with 4 bases in between. This CDR3 is built from 13 residues. This CDR3 reads CASSLGYTDTQYF. The CDR3 coding sequence is TGTGCCAGCAGCTTAGGATACACAGATACGCAGTATTTT.

This clonotype was recorded a few times. The J gene is TRBJ1-5, the V gene TRBV19, with D perhaps matching TRBD1 (5 bases). The CDR3 extends over 15 amino acids. Trimming shortened V by 3 bases and J by 9 bases, and 18 bases separated the two germline ends. Germline V gene lookup returns CDR1 LNHDA and CDR2 SQIVND (reference sequence). CDR3 protein: CASSIVRELGLPQHF. CDR3 bases: TGTGCCAGTAGTATCGTCAGGGAGTTGGGTTTGCCCCAGCATTTT.

This clonotype was recorded many times. V gene TRBV6-2 or TRBV6-3 combines with J gene TRBJ2-7, with 10 bases fitting TRBD2. This CDR3 region has 14 residues. From germline, CDR1 is MNHEY and CDR2 SVGEGT. V was clipped by 10 bases and J by 3 bases; unmatched bases: 9. CDR3 amino acids: CATGPSGGIYEQYF. Written as DNA, the CDR3 is TGTGCCACCGGCCCTAGCGGGGGAATCTACGAGCAGTACTTC.

This clonotype was picked up one time. Mismatch with germline at one junction end may stem from a read error. This chain connects TRBV3-1 to TRBJ1-1, with D maybe TRBD1 (6 bases). The germline V gene encodes CDR1 LGHDT and CDR2 YNNKEL (reference sequence). The CDR3 totals 15 residues. For the CDR3, the DNA is TGTGCCAGCAGCCAAGAAGGGGGGACGGGTACTGAAGCTCTCTTT. It translates to CASSQEGGTGTEALF.